These 17 T cell receptor beta chains came from one sample sequenced in a study of CD8+ T cells in alopecia areata. Isolated RNA was reverse transcribed into cDNA used as the sequencing template. Generated by immunoSEQ multiplex PCR, the TCRdb table keeps only in-frame clones and is missing some. Here the sample spans around 19,000 clones, about 63% being singletons. Treatment in this sample: oral pan-JAK inhibitor, 5-10 mg twice daily. Specimens obtained from alopecia areata patients comprised lesional scalp punch biopsies and peripheral blood. The sample here was skin, taken at week 4, from a patient treated with tofacitinib. Receptors were obtained from a human donor with alopecia areata.

The V and J genes are TRBV28 and TRBJ1-2; maybe TRBD1 (5 bases). V was shortened by 5 bases and J by 5 bases, with 12 bases between the two germline ends. Germline loops: CDR1 MDHEN, CDR2 SYDVKM. This CDR3 is built from 13 residues. CDR3 protein: CASSPGGVYGYTF. CDR3 DNA: TGTGCCAGCAGTCCGGGGGGGGTATATGGCTACACCTTC.

This chain links TRBV18 with TRBJ2-3, with 10 nucleotides matching TRBD1. Looked up from germline, CDR1 is KGHSH and CDR2 is LQKENI. J gave up 8 bases and V 6 bases, and 14 bases lay outside the gene matches. The CDR3 covers 16 residues. In nucleotides, the CDR3 is TGTGCCAGCTCCCGAGGCGGGACAGGGGTTCTTCGTACGCAGTATTTT. Protein: CASSRGGTGVLRTQYF. The full variable domain, in which reference TRBV18 and TRBJ2-3 provide the parts outside the CDR3, is NAGVMQNPRHLVRRRGQEARLRCSPMKGHSHVYWYRQLPEEGLKFMVYLQKENIIDESGMPKERFSAEFPKEGPSILRIQQVVRGDSAAYFCASSRGGTGVLRTQYFGPGTRLTVL.

The J gene is TRBJ1-1, the V gene TRBV7-9, with D unclear. The germline V gene has CDR1 SEHNR and CDR2 FQNEAQ (reference sequence). Trimming removed 1 base from V and 7 bases from J, with 13 bases in between. The length of the CDR3 is 14 residues. CDR3 DNA: TGTGCCAGCAGCTTAGAAGGTCGAGCGGATGAAGCTTTCTTT. It encodes CASSLEGRADEAFF.

This clone was recorded only once. The CDR3 reads CASSRDRVNTEAFF. CDR3 sequence (DNA): TGTGCCAGCAGCCGTGACAGGGTGAACACTGAAGCTTTCTTT. V usage is TRBV5-4 and J usage is TRBJ1-1; TRBD1 aligns across 7 bases. The ends lost 4 bases at V and 0 bases at J; junction bases unmatched: 3. Germline V gene sequence: CDR1 SGHNT, CDR2 YYREEE (reference sequence). This CDR3 is built from 14 residues.

In this sample, this clone turned up a few times. The chain has TRBV6-1 and TRBJ2-2; 7 nucleotides agree with TRBD1. The V segment lost 4 bases and the J segment 6 bases; nucleotides outside the gene matches: 11. The V gene's germline CDR1 is MNHNS and CDR2 SASEGT. The CDR3 contains 16 residues. CDR3 amino acids: CASSGHRGRGPGELFF. CDR3 in DNA: TGTGCCAGCAGTGGACACAGGGGAAGAGGGCCCGGGGAGCTGTTTTTT.

In its sample, this clone was seen a few times. This chain links TRBV28 with TRBJ2-7; D is undetermined. Trimming shortened V by 2 bases and J by 2 bases, and 7 bases separated the two germline ends. Germline CDR1 is MDHEN and CDR2 is SYDVKM. The CDR3 extends over 13 amino acids. As DNA, the CDR3 is TGTGCCAGCAGTTTAGGGCTTGCCTACGAGCAGTACTTC. This codes for CASSLGLAYEQYF.

The chain couples TRBV27 to TRBJ2-7; 8 nucleotides agree with TRBD1. The CDR3 contains 19 residues. Germline V gene sequence: CDR1 MNHEY, CDR2 SMNVEV (reference sequence). The ends lost 1 base at V and 3 bases at J; junction bases unmatched: 17. In DNA form, the CDR3 reads TGTGCCAGCAGTTTATTTCGGTCATACCCCGGGACAGGAGTCTACGAGCAGTACTTC. It yields the protein CASSLFRSYPGTGVYEQYF.

This clone was observed a few times. The rearrangement uses TRBV6-6 and TRBJ1-2; the D is unclear. V gave up 4 bases and J gave up 4 bases, with 13 bases separating them. CDR3 length equals 14 residues. CDR1 is MNHNY, CDR2 SVGAGI, per germline (reference sequence). Here the CDR3 reads CASSSGIRSYGYTF. The CDR3 DNA follows: TGTGCCAGCAGTTCCGGTATTCGATCCTATGGCTACACCTTC.

The chain carries TRBV19 and TRBJ1-1; 7 nucleotides agree with TRBD1. This CDR3 has 14 residues. V shed 3 bases, J shed 3 bases, and the junction held 4 bases outside the gene matches. From germline, CDR1 is LNHDA and CDR2 SQIVND (reference sequence). This CDR3 reads CASSIQTGDTEAFF. CDR3 DNA sequence: TGTGCCAGTAGTATCCAAACAGGGGACACTGAAGCTTTCTTT. Full variable domain (missing parts from reference TRBV19 and TRBJ1-1): DGGITQSPKYLFRKEGQNVTLSCEQNLNHDAMYWYRQDPGQGLRLIYYSQIVNDFQKGDIAEGYSVSREKKESFPLTVTSAQKNPTAFYLCASSIQTGDTEAFFGQGTRLTVV.

V usage is TRBV6-6 and J usage is TRBJ1-5, with TRBD1 as a possible D gene (5 bases). This CDR3 spans 12 amino acids. V was shortened by 2 bases and J by 9 bases, with 8 bases between the two germline ends. Germline CDR1 MNHNY, CDR2 SVGAGI (reference sequence). The CDR3 DNA reads as TGTGCCAGCAGTTACCTGGGGGGGCCCCAGCATTTT. This codes for CASSYLGGPQHF.

This clone was counted only a few times. The rearrangement uses TRBV5-1 and TRBJ2-1, with TRBD2 as a possible D gene (5 bases). Trimming stripped 1 base from V and 5 bases from J, with 19 bases between. CDR1 is SGHRS, CDR2 YFSETQ, per germline. This CDR3 region has 17 residues. CDR3 nucleotides: TGCGCCAGCAGCTTGTTTGGAGGCGTACCGAACGACAATGAGCAGTTCTTC. It translates to CASSLFGGVPNDNEQFF.

This chain uses TRBV18 with TRBJ2-5, with 7 bases fitting TRBD2. CDR1 is KGHSH and CDR2 is LQKENI in the germline V gene. The V segment lost 4 bases and the J segment 7 bases; nucleotides outside the gene matches: 9. The CDR3 extends over 14 amino acids. In nucleotides, the CDR3 is TGTGCCAGCTCACTACTAGCGTGGGGAGGGACCCAGTACTTC. Protein product: CASSLLAWGGTQYF.

The J gene is TRBJ1-6, the V gene TRBV7-2; D gene unclear. In germline, CDR1 is SGHTA, CDR2 FQGNSA. The germline V and J ends were trimmed by 3 bases and 0 bases, with 9 bases remaining between them. The CDR3 loop spans 16 amino acids. This CDR3 reads CASSFIQSSYNSPLHF. The CDR3, as DNA: TGTGCCAGCAGCTTCATTCAGAGCTCCTATAATTCACCCCTCCACTTT.

The chain is built from TRBV5-6 and TRBJ1-1, with D uncertain. The CDR3 runs 14 residues. Trimming left V 5 bases short and J 1 base short, with 12 bases between. The germline V gene encodes CDR1 SGHDT and CDR2 YYEEEE. In DNA form, the CDR3 reads TGTGCCAGCAGGTTAATACGGGGGAACACTGAAGCTTTCTTT. It yields the protein CASRLIRGNTEAFF.

This clone was seen just once. The J gene is TRBJ1-5, the V gene TRBV7-9, with D possibly matching TRBD1 (5 bases). V was cut by 1 base and J by 6 bases, with 25 bases left in between. Looked up from germline, CDR1 is SEHNR and CDR2 is FQNEAQ (reference sequence). The CDR3 loop spans 19 amino acids. The CDR3 sequence: CASSLGLGPGILNGQPQHF. The CDR3 coding sequence is TGTGCCAGCAGCTTAGGTTTAGGGCCAGGGATCCTGAATGGTCAGCCCCAGCATTTT.

The V gene is TRBV6-6, the J gene TRBJ1-2, with 9 positions matching TRBD1. Germline CDR1 MNHNY, CDR2 SVGAGI (reference sequence). The CDR3 length is 16 residues. V was pared by 2 bases and J by 3 bases, with 7 bases of the junction left unmatched. The CDR3 DNA reads as TGTGCCAGCAGTTACGCCCCCAGGGACAGGGACTATGGCTACACCTTC. Its translation is CASSYAPRDRDYGYTF.

This clone has just one count. The chain carries TRBV5-1 and TRBJ2-7; no clear D. V lost 9 bases and J 3 bases, leaving 13 bases between the germline ends. The length of the CDR3 is 12 residues. Germline values: CDR1 SGHRS, CDR2 YFSETQ. CDR3 sequence reads: CAIGPSNYEQYF. The CDR3 DNA follows: TGCGCCATTGGTCCATCAAACTACGAGCAGTACTTC. Combining the CDR3 with reference TRBV5-1 and TRBJ2-7 gives the whole variable domain KAGVTQTPRYLIKTRGQQVTLSCSPISGHRSVSWYQQTPGQGLQFLFEYFSETQRNKGNFPGRFSGRQFSNSRSEMNVSTLELGDSALYLCAIGPSNYEQYFGPGTRLTVT.